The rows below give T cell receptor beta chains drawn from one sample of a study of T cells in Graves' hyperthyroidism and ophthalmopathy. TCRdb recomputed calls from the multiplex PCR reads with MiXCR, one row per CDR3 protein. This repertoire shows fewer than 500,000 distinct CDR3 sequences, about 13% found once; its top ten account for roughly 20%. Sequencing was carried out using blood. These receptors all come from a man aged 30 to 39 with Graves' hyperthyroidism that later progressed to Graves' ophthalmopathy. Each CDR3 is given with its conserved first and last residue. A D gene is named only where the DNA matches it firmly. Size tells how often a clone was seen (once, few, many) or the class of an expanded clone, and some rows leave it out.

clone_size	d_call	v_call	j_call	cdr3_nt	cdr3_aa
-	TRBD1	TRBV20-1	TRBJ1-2	TGCAGTGTCCCAACCGGGACAGGCTTCTATGGCTACACCTTC	CSVPTGTGFYGYTF
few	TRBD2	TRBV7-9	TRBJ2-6	TGTGCCAGCAGCTTCCCCTTGATCACTAGCGGGGGGTCTGGGGCCAACGTCCTGACTTTC	CASSFPLITSGGSGANVLTF
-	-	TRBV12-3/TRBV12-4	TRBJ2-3	TGTGCCAGCAGTTTACAGCGAACTAGCACAGATACGCAGTATTTT	CASSLQRTSTDTQYF
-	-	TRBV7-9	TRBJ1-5	TGTGCCAGCAGCTTGGGTGGGGGCGCGAATCAGCCCCAGCATTTT	CASSLGGGANQPQHF
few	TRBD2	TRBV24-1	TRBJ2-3	TGTGCCACCGGGACTAGCGGGAGTAGCACAGATACGCAGTATTTT	CATGTSGSSTDTQYF
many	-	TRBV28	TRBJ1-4	TGTGCCAGCAGAGGAAATAATGAAAAACTGTTTTTT	CASRGNNEKLFF
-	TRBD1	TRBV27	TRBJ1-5	TGTGCCAGCACAGCGACGGACAGGGAGGGAATCTTAAGCAATCAGCCCCAGCATTTT	CASTATDREGILSNQPQHF
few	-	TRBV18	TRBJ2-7	TGTGCCAGCTCACCGCGCGGGACAGATTCCTACGAGCAGTACTTC	CASSPRGTDSYEQYF
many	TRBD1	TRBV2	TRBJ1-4	TGTGCCAGCAGGGGATACCGGACAGGGGCTAATGAAAAACTGTTTTTT	CASRGYRTGANEKLFF
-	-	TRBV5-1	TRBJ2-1	TGCGCCAGCAGCTTGTACGGAGACAATGAGCAGTTCTTC	CASSLYGDNEQFF
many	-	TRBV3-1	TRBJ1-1	TGTGCCAGCAGCCGACGGCTGAACACTGAAGCTTTCTTT	CASSRRLNTEAFF
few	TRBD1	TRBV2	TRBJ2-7	TGTGCCAGCCAGCGTGTGACAGGGGACTACGAGCAGTACTTC	CASQRVTGDYEQYF
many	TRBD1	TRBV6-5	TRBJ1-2	TGTGCCAGCAGTTACTTGAGTGGGGACAGCCCCTATGGCTACACCTTC	CASSYLSGDSPYGYTF
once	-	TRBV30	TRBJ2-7	TGTGCCTGGAGCCGGGGCGGAGCCTACGAGCAGTACTTC	CAWSRGGAYEQYF
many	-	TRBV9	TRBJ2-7	TGTGCCAGCAGCGTAAGCTCTAGCTCCTACGAGCAGTACTTC	CASSVSSSSYEQYF
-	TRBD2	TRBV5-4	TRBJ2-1	TGTGCCAGCAGAACGACTAGCGGGGGGGCCGGGTCTCACAATGAGCAGTTCTTC	CASRTTSGGAGSHNEQFF
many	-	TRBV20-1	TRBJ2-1	TGCAGTGCTAACCGGCGGGGTTCCTCCTACAATGAGCAGTTCTTC	CSANRRGSSYNEQFF
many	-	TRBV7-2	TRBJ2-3	TGTGCCAGCAGCTCCCGCTCAGGAGCTGATACGCAGTATTTT	CASSSRSGADTQYF
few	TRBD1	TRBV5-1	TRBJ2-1	TGCGCCAGCAGCGCACGGGACAGGTCCTACAATGAGCAGTTCTTC	CASSARDRSYNEQFF
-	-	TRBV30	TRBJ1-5	TGTGCCTGGAGTCGGGAAGGCAATCAGCCCCAGCATTTT	CAWSREGNQPQHF
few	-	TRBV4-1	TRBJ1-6	TGCGCCAGCAGCCAAGATAGGAGGGAGAATTCACCCCTCCACTTT	CASSQDRRENSPLHF
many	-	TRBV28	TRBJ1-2	TGTGCCAGCAGTATCCACCGACAGGCCTATGGCTACACCTTC	CASSIHRQAYGYTF
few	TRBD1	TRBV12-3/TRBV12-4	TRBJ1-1	TGTGCCAGCAGTTTAGTATCTACAGGGGCGAGTGAAGCTTTCTTT	CASSLVSTGASEAFF
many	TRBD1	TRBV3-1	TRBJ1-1	TGTGCCAGCAGTCGAACAGGGGGTAGCACTGAAGCTTTCTTT	CASSRTGGSTEAFF
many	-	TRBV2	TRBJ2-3	TGTGCCAGCAGTGAAGCAGGTGGTCTTAGCACAGATACGCAGTATTTT	CASSEAGGLSTDTQYF
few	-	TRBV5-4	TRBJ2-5	TGTGCCAGCAGCTTACGGCTAAGAGACAAAGAGACCCAGTACTTC	CASSLRLRDKETQYF
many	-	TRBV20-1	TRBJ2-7	TGCAGTGCAACAGACAACTACGAGCAGTACTTC	CSATDNYEQYF
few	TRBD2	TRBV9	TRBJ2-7	TGTGCCAGCAGCGTAGGGGGGGGGATTCACTCAGAGCAGTACTTC	CASSVGGGIHSEQYF
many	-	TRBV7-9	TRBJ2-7	TGTGCCAGCAGCCCTGGAGGGCACGAGCAGTACTTC	CASSPGGHEQYF
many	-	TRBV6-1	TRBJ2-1	TGTGCCAGCGTAGGAAAGACTGATCCGCTCAACAATGAGCAGTTCTTC	CASVGKTDPLNNEQFF
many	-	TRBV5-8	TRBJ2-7	TGTGCCAGCAGCTTGGGCGGATTCTCCTACGAGCAGTACTTC	CASSLGGFSYEQYF
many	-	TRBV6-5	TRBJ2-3	TGTGCCAGCAGTTACAGGGAGACAGATACGCAGTATTTT	CASSYRETDTQYF
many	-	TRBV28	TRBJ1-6	TGTGCCAGCAGTTTAAGAGGGTACAATTCACCCCTCCACTTT	CASSLRGYNSPLHF
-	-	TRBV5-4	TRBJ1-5	TGTGCCAGCAGCTTGTGGGGGGCGACTCAGCCCCAGCATTTT	CASSLWGATQPQHF
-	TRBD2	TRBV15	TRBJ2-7	TGTGCCACCAGCGTGGGACTAGGGCCCTACGAGCAGTACTTC	CATSVGLGPYEQYF
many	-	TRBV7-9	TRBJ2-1	TGTGCCAGCAGCGAAACTTGGAATGAGCAGTTCTTC	CASSETWNEQFF
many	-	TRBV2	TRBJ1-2	TGTGCCAGCCCAGGTGGGGCAACGCTCCCCGTTACTAACTATGGCTACACCTTC	CASPGGATLPVTNYGYTF
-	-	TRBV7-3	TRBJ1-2	TGTGCCAGCAGCTTAACCCTAAACGGGCAGGGCGGTGGCTACACCTTC	CASSLTLNGQGGGYTF
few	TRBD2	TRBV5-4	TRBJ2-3	TGTGCCAGCAGCTTGGTAGCGGGGGGGCGGGGGAATACGCAGTATTTT	CASSLVAGGRGNTQYF
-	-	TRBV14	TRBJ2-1	TGTGCCAGCAGCCAAGACTACGCCTCGCAGTTCTTC	CASSQDYASQFF
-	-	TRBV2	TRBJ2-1	TGTGCCAGCAGAGTCCACCGGGACTGGAACTACAATGAGCAGTTCTTC	CASRVHRDWNYNEQFF
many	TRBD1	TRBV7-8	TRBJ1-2	TGTGCCAGCAGCTTAGCCTCGACAGGGCGGGGCTACACCTTC	CASSLASTGRGYTF
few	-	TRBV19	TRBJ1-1	TGTGCCAGTAGTATAATGGACACCACGGCGGAAGCTTTCTTT	CASSIMDTTAEAFF
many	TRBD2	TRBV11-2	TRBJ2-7	TGTGCCAGCAGCTTAGTTCTAGCGGGGACCTCCTACGAGCAGTACTTC	CASSLVLAGTSYEQYF
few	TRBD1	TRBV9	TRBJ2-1	TGTGCCAGCAGCGCGGGACAGGGGTTCAATGAGCAGTTCTTC	CASSAGQGFNEQFF